This T cell receptor beta chain comes out of a study of shared clonotypes between healthy human individuals. Trimming took 2 bases from V and 12 from J; bases not matched to a gene: 4. Germline V gene lookup returns CDR1 MNHEY and CDR2 SVGAGI. CDR3 length: 13 amino acids. Method: immunoSEQ multiplex PCR; TCRdb's copy keeps in-frame clones and lacks some. The table lists hundreds of thousands of clones, roughly 95% of them singletons. Naivety among CD8 cells was defined by CD45RO negativity and positive CCR7 selection, thereby excluding terminally differentiated effector memory CD45RA+ cells. The rearrangement joins TRBV6-5 to TRBJ2-1; 10 bases agree with TRBD2. Sequencing was performed on naive CD8+ T cells sorted from blood. The sequence was collected from a woman in her twenties or thirties in good health. CDR3 sequence reads: CASSYTVAGGQFF. The CDR3 region has the DNA TGTGCCAGCAGTTACACGGTAGCGGGAGGGCAGTTCTTC.